Below, 6 T cell receptor beta chains from the same sample are listed, as sequenced in a study of blood T cell repertoires in COVID-19. Clones were read by immunoSEQ multiplex PCR, and TCRdb kept only the in-frame ones, dropping some. Altogether 100,000 or so clones are present, roughly 86% being singletons, with the ten largest covering about 6%. The sequencing input was peripheral blood. All receptors come from a woman aged 55-69 years with acute or convalescent COVID-19.

CDR3 DNA: TGTGCCAGCAGTTTGTCCCTACTAGCGGGCACGTCCTACGAGCAGTACTTC. Translation: CASSLSLLAGTSYEQYF. This chain connects TRBV28 to TRBJ2-7; 9 nucleotides match TRBD2. The CDR3 loop spans 17 amino acids. Germline loops: CDR1 MDHEN, CDR2 SYDVKM. The V segment lost 3 bases and the J segment 1 base; nucleotides outside the gene matches: 10.

The rearrangement links TRBV27 to TRBJ2-1; 12 nucleotides match TRBD2. The germline V gene encodes CDR1 MNHEY and CDR2 SMNVEV (reference sequence). Losses at the gene ends were 4 bases for V and 5 bases for J; bases not matched to a gene: 9. The CDR3 runs 17 residues. In nucleotides, the CDR3 is TGTGCCAGCAGTTCCCAACTAGCGGGAGGTCCCCACAATGAGCAGTTCTTC. Amino acids: CASSSQLAGGPHNEQFF.

The chain has TRBV6-2 or TRBV6-3 and TRBJ2-2; weak D call: TRBD1 (6 bases). Trimming left V 1 base short and J 3 bases short, with 9 bases between. Per germline, CDR1 MNHEY and CDR2 SVGEGT. The CDR3 is 15 residues long. The CDR3 DNA reads as TGTGCCAGCAGTTACTTATCAGGGGACACCGGGGAGCTGTTTTTT. Translation gives CASSYLSGDTGELFF.

The chain couples TRBV18 to TRBJ2-2; D remains unclear. Germline CDR1 reads KGHSH; CDR2 reads LQKENI. V was pared by 5 bases and J by 1 base, with 8 bases between. The CDR3 runs to 14 residues. CDR3 DNA: TGTGCCAGCTCAAGCCAAGAGAACACCGGGGAGCTGTTTTTT. Encoded protein: CASSSQENTGELFF.

The chain couples TRBV6-2 or TRBV6-3 to TRBJ2-7; 11 positions match TRBD2. The length of the CDR3 is 14 residues. The trim removed 6 bases at V and 2 bases at J, leaving 3 bases unmatched. Per germline, CDR1 MNHEY and CDR2 SVGEGT. CDR3 nucleotide sequence: TGTGCCAGCAGCCCGGGACTAGCGGCCTACGAGCAGTACGTC. Translation: CASSPGLAAYEQYV.

This clone was found a few times. V usage is TRBV5-1 and J usage is TRBJ1-3; D is ambiguous. V lost 4 bases to trimming and J lost 2 bases, with 10 bases between them. The CDR3 has 14 residues. Germline assignment: CDR1 SGHRS and CDR2 YFSETQ. Here the CDR3 reads CASSMGTTGNTIYF. CDR3 DNA sequence: TGCGCCAGCAGCATGGGCACAACTGGAAACACCATATATTTT.